This section outlines one T cell receptor beta chain sequence together with its context. The antigen remains undetermined. The treatment: around 19 received Ad26.COV2.S at low or high dose, single or two shots; 5 received placebo; per-sample allocation not given. Each sample was drawn 63 days after the first injection (of vaccine or placebo). This vaccine is an Ad26 vector that expresses the Wuhan-strain SARS-CoV-2 spike. The data originate from a study of Ad26.COV2.S vaccination and SARS-CoV-2 variants. The study's findings and limits: Analytic work on TCR breadth and depth might have understated the full extent of total T cell responses. Vaccine recipients had higher spike-specific TCR breadth than placebo recipients. Substantial response breadth was reportedly seen for spike-specific CD8+ and CD4+ T cells after vaccination.

In germline, CDR1 is KGHSH, CDR2 LQKENI. This CDR3 contains 15 residues. V dropped 3 bases and J dropped 0 bases, with 11 bases sitting between them. This table comes from immunoSEQ multiplex PCR, and its TCRdb copy is limited to in-frame clones, with some not included. The sample contains roughly 380,000 clones, 70% to 90% of which appear only once. This chain joins TRBV18 and TRBJ1-1, with TRBD1 as a possible D gene (5 bases). Sequences were derived from peripheral blood, sampled in a trial of Ad26.COV2.S vaccine versus placebo. The sequence was collected from a person aged 18 to 65 who received the Ad26.COV2.S COVID-19 vaccine or a placebo. Written as DNA, the CDR3 is TGTGCCAGCTCACCTCTCGACAGCTTGAACACTGAAGCTTTCTTT. Translated, it gives CASSPLDSLNTEAFF.